This TCR beta chain appears in the sequencing data of a study of cytomegalovirus exposure and HLA in healthy donors. The germline V gene has CDR1 SEHNR and CDR2 FQNEAQ (reference sequence). After removal of 5 bases from V and 4 bases from J, the junction contained 4 bases not matched to a gene. This CDR3 is built from 14 residues. Of note for this clone: Its specificity is unknown.

This table comes from immunoSEQ multiplex PCR, and its TCRdb copy is limited to in-frame clones, with some not included. The sample holds 300,000 or so clones, nearly 90% seen once. The approximately 120-subject validation cohort, separate from the 666-subject first cohort, included the donors. Findings of the study overall: The study designated 150 or so TCR beta chains cytomegalovirus-associated. It was confirmed in vitro that a few of the CMV-associated chains were specific for CMV antigens.

The V gene is TRBV7-9, the J gene TRBJ1-3, with 8 bases that match TRBD1. Source material: PBMCs. This sequence originates from a young man in good health and CMV-seronegative. CDR3 DNA sequence: TGTGCCAGCAGCGTCCGGACAGGGGGAAACACCATATATTTT. Its protein product is CASSVRTGGNTIYF.